This T cell receptor (beta chain) was sequenced during a study of CD8 T cells in ankylosing spondylitis. Notes on the study in general: A TCR beta motif of eight or nine highly homologous variants seemed to mark ankylosing spondylitis blood. Clones tied to disease were said to be significantly enriched in matched ankylosing spondylitis synovial fluid. In the blood and synovial fluid of reactive arthritis, some motif variants had been previously reported.

This clonotype was recorded at least ten times. The antigen remains undetermined. Germline values: CDR1 SGHRS, CDR2 YFSETQ. Trimming pared 1 base from V and 0 bases from J, leaving 16 bases between. This CDR3 contains 18 residues. Making use of molecular barcodes, quantitative 5'-RACE generated TCR beta libraries. MiXCR was run by TCRdb on the 5' RACE reads, yielding one entry per CDR3 protein. Of about 240,000 distinct CDR3 sequences in the sample, around 9.1% were seen once. The receptor's source is a male donor with ankylosing spondylitis or in good health (not recorded which). What was sequenced was blood, either unsorted or a sorted T cell fraction (not recorded which). V gene TRBV5-1 combines with J gene TRBJ2-2; the D gene is possibly TRBD2 (5 bases). CDR3 region: CASSLSRAERSNTGELFF. The DNA of the CDR3 is TGCGCCAGCAGCTTGTCGAGGGCGGAGAGGTCGAACACCGGGGAGCTGTTTTTT.